This TCR beta chain stems from a study of cytomegalovirus exposure and HLA in healthy donors. General observations from the study: There were 150 to 200 TCR beta chains listed as cytomegalovirus-associated. Being indistinguishable, some V segments were excluded, TRBV6-2 and TRBV6-3 among them. In a later analysis, at a false discovery rate of 0.05, roughly 17,000 TCR beta sequences matched HLA alleles. Productive rates of about 87% or about 30% were seen for most TCR beta V segments in an earlier analysis.

The CDR3 loop spans 16 amino acids. Trimming cost V 3 bases and J 9 bases; bases outside gene matches: 15. The germline gives CDR1 GTSNPN, CDR2 SVGIG (reference sequence). Use of 60 Vbeta and 13 Jbeta primers characterized the PCR. Sequencing used immunoSEQ multiplex PCR; TCRdb keeps in-frame clones, though not all of them. There are about 150,000 clones in the sample; just under 70% occur only once, and approximately 4.2% lies in the top ten. Comment on this clone: The antigen is unknown.

The rearrangement joins TRBV30 to TRBJ2-1; TRBD2 matches 9 bases. The sample was PBMCs. This TCR came from a man in his 60s in good health and CMV-seronegative. CDR3 sequence: CAWRGAGGRVLFEQFF. As DNA, the CDR3 is TGTGCCTGGAGAGGAGCGGGGGGCCGGGTTCTCTTTGAGCAGTTCTTC.